The T cell receptor (beta chain) described here comes from a study of CD8 T cells in ankylosing spondylitis. Points from the study as a whole: Earlier literature documents some of the motif variants in reactive arthritis synovial fluid and blood. What seemed typical of ankylosing spondylitis blood was a TCR beta motif built from under 10 highly homologous variants.

MiXCR, run by TCRdb on the 5' RACE reads, gives a single entry per CDR3 protein. The sample includes around 480,000 distinct CDR3 sequences, 15% to 20% of them seen just once. CDR1 is MDHEN, CDR2 SYDVKM, per germline. The CDR3 contains 12 residues. V was shortened by 5 bases and J by 4 bases, with 7 bases between the two germline ends. About this clonotype: Its antigen is still unknown.

The chain uses TRBV28 and TRBJ2-3, with D unresolved. The TCR was taken from a male donor with ankylosing spondylitis. Sequencing used blood, either unsorted or a sorted T cell fraction (not recorded which). This CDR3 is CASSTDSDTQYF. CDR3 sequence (DNA): TGTGCCAGCAGTACCGATTCAGATACGCAGTATTTT.